One sample yielded the 17 T cell receptor beta chains listed below, sequenced in a study of T cell changes during pregnancy in multiple sclerosis (dated by TCRdb to the late 2010s). The library was obtained by the immunoSEQ multiplex PCR assay. TCRdb provides this immuneACCESS table in a form limited to in-frame rearrangements. Some clones are lacking; in checked studies, under half of them reflect an unresolved V gene, and why the rest are absent is not known. The sample table lists 30,000 to 50,000 clones, 90% of them with a count of one. The biggest ten clones account for around 0.5% of the sample. Sequencing was performed on CD4+ T cells from peripheral blood mononuclear cells, taken in the first trimester of pregnancy. The receptors here all came from a female donor in good health, enrolled as a control in a pregnancy study.

The gene calls are TRBV4-2 and TRBJ1-2; D possibly corresponds to TRBD1 (6 bases). With 0 bases removed from V and 6 bases from J, the gap between germline ends came to 14 bases. The CDR3 length is 15 residues. CDR1 is LGHNA, CDR2 YNFKEQ, per germline. CDR3 sequence: CASSQDSARGNGYTF. In DNA form, the CDR3 reads TGTGCCAGCAGCCAAGACTCGGCCAGGGGCAATGGCTACACCTTC.

The chain recombines TRBV6-5 with TRBJ1-1; maybe TRBD1 (5 bases). Germline CDR1 and CDR2: MNHEY and SVGAGI. This CDR3 spans 13 amino acids. Deletions cut 10 bases from V and 1 base from J, with 13 bases between. The CDR3 DNA is TGTGCCACCCAGGGCGCTGGGAACACTGAAGCTTTCTTT. Amino acids: CATQGAGNTEAFF.

This chain links TRBV14 with TRBJ1-1; TRBD1 matches at 9 bases. This CDR3 is 17 amino acids long. Germline V CDR1 and CDR2: SGHDN, FVKESK. J was trimmed by 4 bases and V by 1 base; bases with no gene match: 10. The CDR3 protein is CASSQVIGTGFFTEAFF. DNA for the CDR3: TGTGCCAGCAGCCAAGTAATAGGGACAGGGTTTTTCACTGAAGCTTTCTTT.

V usage is TRBV28 and J usage is TRBJ1-5; D unclear. The CDR3 totals 15 residues. V dropped 5 bases and J dropped 3 bases, with 14 bases sitting between them. The germline gives CDR1 MDHEN, CDR2 SYDVKM. CDR3 amino acids: CASSPPTVNNQPQHF. The CDR3, as DNA: TGTGCCAGCAGTCCTCCCACAGTTAACAATCAGCCCCAGCATTTT.

This chain uses TRBV7-3 with TRBJ1-1, with 7 bases identical to TRBD1. The V segment lost 4 bases and the J segment 7 bases; nucleotides outside the gene matches: 6. Germline CDR1 SGHTA, CDR2 FQGTGA. This CDR3 has 13 amino acids. In nucleotides, the CDR3 is TGTGCCAGCAGCTGGCGACAGGGCGGTGAAGCTTTCTTT. Encoded protein: CASSWRQGGEAFF. The whole variable domain, filled in from reference TRBV7-3 and TRBJ1-1, reads GAGVSQTPSNKVTEKGKYVELRCDPISGHTALYWYRQSLGQGPEFLIYFQGTGAADDSGLPNDRFFAVRPEGSVSTLKIQRTERGDSAVYLCASSWRQGGEAFFGQGTRLTVV.

The gene calls are TRBV10-3 and TRBJ2-7; 7 bases are shared with TRBD1. Losses at the gene ends were 5 bases for V and 2 bases for J; bases not matched to a gene: 6. The CDR3 consists of 14 residues. Germline CDR1 ENHRY, CDR2 SYGVKD. Here the CDR3 reads CAISPTGPPYEQYF. The CDR3 DNA is TGTGCCATCAGTCCGACAGGGCCGCCCTACGAGCAGTACTTC.

The rearrangement uses TRBV7-9 and TRBJ2-1, with 7 positions matching TRBD1. V was clipped by 2 bases and J by 0 bases; unmatched bases: 10. The CDR3 has 18 amino acids. Germline CDR1 reads SEHNR; CDR2 reads FQNEAQ (reference sequence). The CDR3 protein is CASSLTPTGASSYNEQFF. DNA for the CDR3: TGTGCCAGCAGCTTAACGCCAACAGGGGCTAGCTCCTACAATGAGCAGTTCTTC.

This chain uses TRBV4-1 with TRBJ1-2; TRBD1 might be the D (6 bases). Germline CDR1 and CDR2: MGHRA and YSYEKL. Trimming pared 1 base from V and 3 bases from J, leaving 9 bases between. This CDR3 is built from 14 residues. CDR3 amino acids: CASSQVDRDYGYTF. The CDR3 DNA reads TGCGCCAGCAGCCAAGTGGACAGAGACTATGGCTACACCTTC.

This clone was detected only once. The chain employs TRBV4-1 and TRBJ1-2; no definite D call. V lost 1 base, J lost 7 bases, and 19 bases lay in between. Germline CDR1 MGHRA, CDR2 YSYEKL. This CDR3 has 16 amino acids. The CDR3 sequence is CASSQVGFGPRGGYTF. The CDR3 DNA reads as TGCGCCAGCAGCCAAGTGGGTTTTGGGCCCCGGGGTGGCTACACCTTC.

This clone was recorded only once. The genes are TRBV6-5 and TRBJ2-1, with a tentative D call TRBD1 (5 bases). V was shortened by 0 bases and J by 7 bases, with 16 bases between the two germline ends. The germline V gene has CDR1 MNHEY and CDR2 SVGAGI. The CDR3 sequence is 16 residues long. CDR3 in amino acids: CASSYSRKGNKNEQFF. CDR3 in DNA: TGTGCCAGCAGTTACTCTAGGAAGGGGAACAAGAATGAGCAGTTCTTC.

A note on this clone: An end of the junction differs from the germline gene, which may be a read error. In DNA form, the CDR3 reads TGTGCCTGGAGTCCCGACAGGGGCCCCCTCTTT. It translates to CAWSPDRGPLF. This chain uses TRBV30 with TRBJ1-2, with TRBD1 identical over 8 bases. In germline, CDR1 is GTSNPN, CDR2 SVGIG (reference sequence). The CDR3 sequence is 11 residues long.

This sequence joins TRBV5-6 and TRBJ2-7, with 11 bases lining up with TRBD2. The V segment lost 0 bases and the J segment 6 bases; nucleotides outside the gene matches: 8. The germline V gene has CDR1 SGHDT and CDR2 YYEEEE. The CDR3 sequence is 16 residues long. The CDR3 DNA reads TGTGCCAGCAGCTTGGACCTAGCGGGGGGCCCCTTCGAGCAGTACTTC. It translates to CASSLDLAGGPFEQYF.

This chain links TRBV6-5 with TRBJ2-1; TRBD2 is a possible D gene (5 bases). Trimming removed 7 bases at V and 4 bases at J, with 8 bases between. The CDR3 has 12 amino acids. Germline-derived CDR1 and CDR2 are MNHEY and SVGAGI. Here the CDR3 DNA reads TGTGCCAGCAAGGGAGCTTACAATGAGCAGTTCTTC. Protein sequence: CASKGAYNEQFF.

The chain is built from TRBV18 and TRBJ1-2; D is possibly TRBD1 (6 bases). The CDR3 loop spans 15 amino acids. Trimming took off 5 bases at V and 10 bases at J, with 23 bases between the two ends. Per the germline V gene, CDR1 is KGHSH and CDR2 is LQKENI. The CDR3 is CASSFQTGQNWYYTF. Here the CDR3 DNA reads TGTGCCAGCTCATTCCAAACGGGACAAAATTGGTACTACACCTTC. Filled out from reference TRBV18 and TRBJ1-2, the complete variable domain reads NAGVMQNPRHLVRRRGQEARLRCSPMKGHSHVYWYRQLPEEGLKFMVYLQKENIIDESGMPKERFSAEFPKEGPSILRIQQVVRGDSAAYFCASSFQTGQNWYYTFGSGTRLTVV.

This chain links TRBV7-6 with TRBJ2-1; 9 nucleotides align to TRBD1. The CDR3 spans 14 residues. Germline trimming cut 3 bases from V and 8 bases from J; bases unmatched to any gene: 5. Per germline, CDR1 SGHVS and CDR2 FNYEAQ. CDR3: CASSFIRDRDEQFF. The CDR3 bases are TGTGCCAGCAGCTTCATACGGGACAGGGATGAGCAGTTCTTC.

CDR3 sequence reads: CASSLEGGTVYGYTF. The CDR3 DNA reads as TGTGCCAGCAGCTTAGAAGGGGGAACAGTTTATGGCTACACCTTC. The V call is TRBV7-9, the J call TRBJ1-2, with D perhaps TRBD1 (6 bases). Trimming shortened V by 1 base and J by 5 bases, and 14 bases separated the two germline ends. This CDR3 spans 15 amino acids. Germline CDR1 reads SEHNR; CDR2 reads FQNEAQ (reference sequence).

The J gene is TRBJ2-7, the V gene TRBV11-2; 11 bases fit TRBD2. The V gene's germline CDR1 is SGHAT and CDR2 FQNNGV. Trimming cost V 1 base and J 4 bases; bases outside gene matches: 3. The CDR3 sequence is 15 residues long. CDR3 nucleotide sequence: TGTGCCAGCAGCTTAGGACTAGCGGGGATGTACGAGCAGTACTTC. Protein: CASSLGLAGMYEQYF.